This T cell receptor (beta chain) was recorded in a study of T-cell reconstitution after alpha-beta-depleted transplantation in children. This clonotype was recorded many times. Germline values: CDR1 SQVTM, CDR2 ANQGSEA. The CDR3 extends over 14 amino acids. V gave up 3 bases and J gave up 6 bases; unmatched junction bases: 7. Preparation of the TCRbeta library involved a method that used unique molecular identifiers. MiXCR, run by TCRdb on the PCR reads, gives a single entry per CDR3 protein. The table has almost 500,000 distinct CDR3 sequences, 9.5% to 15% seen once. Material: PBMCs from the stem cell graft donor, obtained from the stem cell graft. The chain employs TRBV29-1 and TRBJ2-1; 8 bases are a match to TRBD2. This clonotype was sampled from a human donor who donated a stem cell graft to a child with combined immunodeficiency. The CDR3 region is CSVDLTGGGNEQFF. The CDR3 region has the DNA TGCAGCGTTGACTTAACCGGGGGGGGCAATGAGCAGTTCTTC.